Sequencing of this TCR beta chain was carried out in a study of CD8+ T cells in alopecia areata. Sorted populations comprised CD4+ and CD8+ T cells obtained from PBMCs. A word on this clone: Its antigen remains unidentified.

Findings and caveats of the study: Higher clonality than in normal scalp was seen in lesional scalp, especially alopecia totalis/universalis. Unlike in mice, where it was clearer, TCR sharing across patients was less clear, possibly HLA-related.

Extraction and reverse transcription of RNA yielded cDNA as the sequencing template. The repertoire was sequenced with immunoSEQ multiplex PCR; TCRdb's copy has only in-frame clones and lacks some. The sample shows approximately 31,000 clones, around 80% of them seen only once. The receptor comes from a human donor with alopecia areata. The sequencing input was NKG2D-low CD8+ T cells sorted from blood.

Here the CDR3 reads CASSLRLGGGTDTQYF. CDR3 in DNA: TGTGCCAGCAGCTTGCGCCTGGGAGGGGGCACAGATACGCAGTATTTT. The chain recombines TRBV7-9 with TRBJ2-3; 7 bases are a match to TRBD2. V lost 3 bases to trimming and J lost 1 base; unmatched junction nucleotides: 7. The CDR3 loop spans 16 amino acids. Germline V gene sequence: CDR1 SEHNR, CDR2 FQNEAQ (reference sequence).